The clone carrying this T cell receptor beta chain occurred many times. Its specificity is unknown. Sequencing ends 3 residues short of the CDR3 end; the germline J gene provides the rest. This sample stems from a study of T cell clonality in common variable immunodeficiency. This CDR3 contains 12 residues. CDR1 and CDR2 from the germline V gene are DFQATT and SNEGSKA (reference sequence). The V and J ends lost 4 bases and 4 bases respectively, with 8 bases between them. Donors gave roughly 5 to 8 ml heparinized peripheral whole blood. Sequencing input was equivalent genomic DNA from CVID and controls. Only in-frame clones appear in the TCRdb table, and some are missing; sequencing was by immunoSEQ multiplex PCR. The data show 40,000 to 45,000 clones, with none appearing a single time. Study-wide results and limits: What drives increased CVID clonality needs T cell subpopulation sequencing. CVID subjects shared fewer TCRbeta clones than healthy controls did.

Sequencing was performed on peripheral blood mononuclear cells. The V gene is TRBV20-1, the J gene TRBJ2-1, with D perhaps TRBD1 (6 bases). The TCR comes from a person between 18 and 75 years old in good health. The sequenced CDR3 bases are TGCAGTGCTATTGGACAGTACAATGAG. It encodes CSAIGQYNE. The entire CDR3 sequence reads CSAIGQYNEQFF.